Below, 19 T cell receptor beta chains from the same sample are listed, as sequenced in a study of blood T cell repertoires in COVID-19. Using immunoSEQ multiplex PCR, the repertoire was profiled, and TCRdb retains in-frame clones only, with some absent. The table has 45,000 to 60,000 clones, roughly 86% seen once. Specimen: peripheral blood. These receptors all stem from a man aged 65 to 85 with active COVID-19.

This chain connects TRBV3-1 (or the pseudogene TRBV3-2) to TRBJ2-7, with TRBD2 as a possible D gene (7 bases). Germline V gene sequence: CDR1 LGHDT, CDR2 YNNKEL (reference sequence). This CDR3 region has 12 residues. The V end was cut by 0 bases, the J end by 12 bases, with 12 bases between. The chain's CDR3 is CASSQEGGVPYF. CDR3 in DNA: TGTGCCAGCAGCCAAGAAGGGGGGGTCCCGTACTTC.

The chain joins TRBV29-1 to TRBJ1-1; a weak D match, TRBD1 (5 bases). The CDR3 totals 12 residues. CDR1 is SQVTM and CDR2 is ANQGSEA in the germline V gene. Trimming removed 6 bases from V and 3 bases from J, with 11 bases in between. The CDR3 nucleotides read TGCAGCGTGTTGGGAGGGGACACTGAAGCTTTCTTT. Its translation is CSVLGGDTEAFF.

This rearrangement joins TRBV19 to TRBJ1-5; 7 bases fit TRBD1. This CDR3 has 14 amino acids. With 8 bases clipped from V and 3 bases from J, the junction kept 7 bases outside the gene matches. Germline V gene data show CDR1 as LNHDA and CDR2 as SQIVND (reference sequence). CDR3 coding DNA: TGTGCCAGTTCGACGGGACAGTACAATCAGCCCCAGCATTTT. Its protein is CASSTGQYNQPQHF.

Comment on this clone: A junction end diverges from the germline sequence, so it may reflect a read error. This sample also contains other DNA sequences that code for the same CDR3. This chain connects TRBV27 to TRBJ2-7; 12 bases line up with TRBD1. The CDR3 totals 14 residues. Per germline, CDR1 MNHEY and CDR2 SMNVEV (reference sequence). The CDR3 loop is CASAPGQGAIEQYF. The CDR3 nucleotides read TGCGCCAGCGCCCCGGGACAGGGGGCTATCGAGCAGTACTTC.

The J gene is TRBJ2-3, the V gene TRBV3-1 (or the pseudogene TRBV3-2); the match to TRBD2 covers 15 bases. Trimming cost V 2 bases and J 0 bases; bases outside gene matches: 15. The CDR3 is made up of 22 amino acids. In germline, CDR1 is LGHDT, CDR2 YNNKEL (reference sequence). CDR3 DNA: TGTGCCAGCAGCCAATATTCCGATCCGGGACTAGCGGGGGGAAACAGCACAGATACGCAGTATTTT. Protein: CASSQYSDPGLAGGNSTDTQYF.

The genes are TRBV29-1 and TRBJ1-1; D remains ambiguous. V was trimmed by 4 bases and J by 6 bases, leaving 6 bases between them. Germline-derived CDR1 and CDR2 are SQVTM and ANQGSEA. This CDR3 is 10 amino acids long. The CDR3 here is CSVGLSEAFF. DNA for the CDR3: TGCAGCGTTGGACTCTCTGAAGCTTTCTTT.

This chain links TRBV19 with TRBJ1-2; D perhaps matches TRBD1 (5 bases). The CDR3 has 15 amino acids. Germline CDR1 reads LNHDA; CDR2 reads SQIVND (reference sequence). V was pared by 1 base and J by 4 bases, with 13 bases between. CDR3 protein: CASSIAGPPRYGYTF. For the CDR3, the DNA is TGTGCCAGTAGTATAGCAGGGCCCCCTCGCTATGGCTACACCTTC.

The sample holds one count of this clone. The chain uses TRBV7-2 and TRBJ1-1; TRBD1 might be the D (5 bases). CDR1 is SGHTA, CDR2 FQGNSA, per germline. V lost 2 bases, J lost 0 bases, and 10 bases lay in between. This CDR3 has 15 amino acids. DNA of the CDR3: TGTGCCAGCAGCTTAAATTGGGGGGTGAACACTGAAGCTTTCTTT. Its protein product is CASSLNWGVNTEAFF. Combining the CDR3 with reference TRBV7-2 and TRBJ1-1 gives the whole variable domain GAGVSQSPSNKVTEKGKDVELRCDPISGHTALYWYRQSLGQGLEFLIYFQGNSAPDKSGLPSDRFSAERTGGSVSTLTIQRTQQEDSAVYLCASSLNWGVNTEAFFGQGTRLTVV.

Here the CDR3 DNA reads TGTGCCAGCTCACCAATTGCGACAGGGGTGACCGGGGAGCTGTTTTTT. Protein: CASSPIATGVTGELFF. The chain uses TRBV18 and TRBJ2-2; 8 nucleotides agree with TRBD1. The V segment lost 2 bases and the J segment 5 bases; nucleotides outside the gene matches: 7. CDR3 size: 16 residues. The V gene's germline CDR1 is KGHSH and CDR2 LQKENI.

The chain combines TRBV21-1 with TRBJ2-1; the table assigns TRBD2, which was not confirmed against the DNA. TRBV21-1 is annotated as a pseudogene. The CDR3 extends over 11 amino acids. The CDR3 DNA follows: TGTGCCAGCAGCGGGACTTCTGAGCAGTTCTTC. Its protein is CASSGTSEQFF.

The chain has TRBV5-1 and TRBJ2-6; D perhaps matches TRBD1 (5 bases). V was shortened by 4 bases and J by 4 bases, with 18 bases between the two germline ends. CDR1 is SGHRS, CDR2 YFSETQ, per germline. There are 17 residues in the CDR3. CDR3 loop: CASSTYDSGSGANVLTF. The CDR3 nucleotides read TGCGCCAGCAGCACATACGATTCAGGGTCCGGGGCCAACGTCCTGACTTTC.

V and J are TRBV6-2 or TRBV6-3 and TRBJ2-6; D may be TRBD1 (5 bases). V was clipped by 0 bases and J by 0 bases, with 12 bases between them. The CDR3 covers 18 residues. CDR1 and CDR2 from the germline V gene are MNHEY and SVGEGT. CDR3 nucleotide sequence: TGTGCCAGCAGTTACTCCGAGACAGTTAACTCTGGGGCCAACGTCCTGACTTTC. Protein: CASSYSETVNSGANVLTF.

V is TRBV15 and J is TRBJ2-6; D is perhaps TRBD2 (5 bases). CDR3 size: 15 residues. V lost 6 bases to trimming and J lost 4 bases, with 13 bases between them. Germline V CDR1 and CDR2: LNHNV, YYDKDF (reference sequence). The chain's CDR3 is CATSPGDTGANVLTF. CDR3 in DNA: TGTGCCACCAGTCCCGGGGATACGGGGGCCAACGTCCTGACTTTC.

The chain links TRBV12-3 or TRBV12-4 to TRBJ1-3; D possibly corresponds to TRBD1 (5 bases). V was clipped by 2 bases and J by 4 bases, with 6 bases between them. This CDR3 spans 13 amino acids. The CDR3 DNA sequence: TGTGCCAGCAGTTTATCAGGGGGAAACACCATATATTTT. Protein sequence: CASSLSGGNTIYF.

This clone occurred a few times. This chain links TRBV4-3 with TRBJ1-2; D possibly corresponds to TRBD1 (6 bases). Germline V gives CDR1 LGHNA, CDR2 YSLEER. V lost 3 bases, J lost 5 bases, and 16 bases lay in between. CDR3 size: 15 residues. For the CDR3, the DNA is TGCGCCAGCAGCCAGGGGGCCAGCGGCACGTATGGCTACACCTTC. Translation gives CASSQGASGTYGYTF.

The rearrangement joins TRBV3-1 (or the pseudogene TRBV3-2) to TRBJ1-1; D uncertain. The germline CDR1 and CDR2 sequences are LGHDT and YNNKEL (reference sequence). This CDR3 is built from 13 residues. V was cut by 0 bases and J by 11 bases, with 13 bases left in between. The CDR3 DNA reads TGTGCCAGCAGCCAAGATGGAGCCCCCGCCGCTTTCTTT. It specifies CASSQDGAPAAFF.

This clone came up once. This rearrangement joins TRBV25-1 to TRBJ2-7; no definite D call. Trimming cost V 0 bases and J 3 bases, with 9 bases left between them. The CDR3 covers 14 residues. Germline V lookup: CDR1 MGHDK, CDR2 SYGVNS. In DNA, the CDR3 is TGTGCCAGCAGTGAATATGTGGCCAGCTACGAGCAGTACTTC. It is translated as CASSEYVASYEQYF.

The V gene is TRBV5-1, the J gene TRBJ1-1, with 7 bases that match TRBD1. With V trimmed by 7 bases and J by 7 bases, 10 bases remained unmatched. From germline, CDR1 is SGHRS and CDR2 YFSETQ. This CDR3 spans 13 amino acids. Here the CDR3 DNA reads TGCGCCAGCTGGGCTTCAGGGGGAAGTGAAGCTTTCTTT. It encodes CASWASGGSEAFF. The variable domain in full, with the rest retrieved from reference TRBV5-1 and TRBJ1-1, is KAGVTQTPRYLIKTRGQQVTLSCSPISGHRSVSWYQQTPGQGLQFLFEYFSETQRNKGNFPGRFSGRQFSNSRSEMNVSTLELGDSALYLCASWASGGSEAFFGQGTRLTVV.

The chain couples TRBV19 to TRBJ1-1; TRBD1 agrees at 7 bases. With V trimmed by 6 bases and J by 6 bases, 13 bases remained unmatched. The CDR3 is made up of 15 amino acids. Per the germline V gene, CDR1 is LNHDA and CDR2 is SQIVND (reference sequence). CDR3 in amino acids: CASRTPGQSPPEAFF. In DNA, the CDR3 is TGTGCCAGTAGGACTCCGGGACAGAGCCCGCCTGAAGCTTTCTTT.